This passage covers 12 T cell receptor beta chains from one sample sequenced in a study of T cell clusters in autoimmune cytopenias. TRB was amplified from approximately 250 ng of peripheral blood genomic DNA per sample. TRB rearrangements were amplified by touch-down multiplex PCR with mixed TRB-A/B primers. TCRdb reprocessed the multiplex PCR reads; each CDR3 protein has one entry and no DNA is given. The specimen's table records around 10,000 distinct CDR3 sequences. This same sample was also taken into another study, of T cell repertoires in aging, cancer and after chemotherapy.

Sequences were obtained from peripheral blood. The receptors shown here come from a human donor in good health.

The gene calls are TRBV7-9 and TRBJ2-6; TCRdb's assignment of TRBD1 cannot be checked, as there is no DNA. In germline, CDR1 is SEHNR, CDR2 FQNEAQ (reference sequence). The CDR3 loop spans 18 amino acids. The CDR3: CASRIDRGEPTGANVLTF.

This chain uses TRBV30 with TRBJ1-1. CDR1 is GTSNPN, CDR2 SVGIG, per germline (reference sequence). CDR3 length equals 13 residues. CDR3 in amino acids: CAWSVHTNTEAFF.

Considering frequency, this clonotype is medium-sized. The rearrangement uses TRBV29-1 and TRBJ2-7; with no DNA, the TCRdb D assignment of TRBD1 cannot be verified. This CDR3 has 13 residues. Germline CDR1 and CDR2: SQVTM and ANQGSEA. This chain's CDR3 is CSVAGGTVYEQYF.

This clonotype is classed as medium-sized (0.01 to 0.1%) by frequency. The rearrangement joins TRBV5-4 to TRBJ1-3. The CDR3 contains 13 residues. Per germline, CDR1 SGHNT and CDR2 YYREEE (reference sequence). The CDR3: CASSPRSGNTIYF.

This chain connects TRBV7-2 to TRBJ2-1; without DNA, the TCRdb call of TRBD2 cannot be checked. This CDR3 is 14 amino acids long. Germline V gene data show CDR1 as SGHTA and CDR2 as FQGNSA. CDR3 sequence: CASSLAREHNEQFF.

V gene TRBV27 combines with J gene TRBJ1-5. Germline CDR1 reads MNHEY; CDR2 reads SMNVEV (reference sequence). This CDR3 is 14 amino acids long. The chain's CDR3 is CASGPWAAGQPQHF.

This rearrangement joins TRBV19 to TRBJ1-4. The CDR3 spans 19 residues. CDR1 and CDR2 (germline): LNHDA, SQIVND (reference sequence). CDR3 sequence reads: CASSPHMVGLNGANEKLFF.

By frequency, this clonotype registers medium-sized (0.01 to 0.1%). The J gene is TRBJ2-1, the V gene TRBV29-1; as DNA is missing, the TRBD1 call by TCRdb cannot be tested. Per germline, CDR1 SQVTM and CDR2 ANQGSEA. The CDR3 has 13 residues. CDR3 residues: CSVEGRAYNEQFF.

This clonotype is classed as medium-sized by frequency. The V call is TRBV29-1, the J call TRBJ2-3; TCRdb reports TRBD2, a call that lacks DNA to check it against. Germline V gene sequence: CDR1 SQVTM, CDR2 ANQGSEA. CDR3 length equals 13 residues. The CDR3 region is CSTNRDSPRGQYF.

The chain couples TRBV5-6 to TRBJ1-2; TCRdb calls TRBD1, which cannot be checked without DNA. The germline CDR1 and CDR2 sequences are SGHDT and YYEEEE. The CDR3 has 12 amino acids. CDR3 sequence: CASSLGGAIYTF.

This rearrangement joins TRBV13 to TRBJ2-3; TCRdb calls TRBD1, which cannot be checked without DNA. The CDR3 runs 15 residues. CDR1 is PRHDT, CDR2 FYEKMQ, per germline (reference sequence). The CDR3 reads CASSFAGGVGDTQYF.

The V and J genes are TRBV6-6 and TRBJ2-6. The CDR3 totals 14 residues. Germline V lookup: CDR1 MNHNY, CDR2 SVGAGI (reference sequence). The CDR3 region is CASRAGPGANVLTF.